The 23 T cell receptor beta chains in this list originate from one sample, sequenced in a study of blood T cell repertoires in COVID-19. Produced via immunoSEQ multiplex PCR; TCRdb's table is partial and in-frame only. This table has some 120,000 clones, about 79% appearing once. The sample consisted of peripheral blood. The receptors stem from a woman between 45 and 60 years old with acute or convalescent COVID-19.

For this clone: Other DNA sequences from this sample encode an identical CDR3 as well. The chain's CDR3 is CASSERQGDYGYTF. The DNA for the CDR3 is TGTGCCAGCAGTGAACGGCAGGGTGACTATGGCTACACCTTC. The rearrangement uses TRBV25-1 and TRBJ1-2; possible D gene TRBD1, 5 bases. The germline V gene encodes CDR1 MGHDK and CDR2 SYGVNS. Deletions cut 2 bases from V and 3 bases from J, with 10 bases between. This CDR3 spans 14 amino acids.

This sequence joins TRBV19 and TRBJ1-6, with TRBD1 matching over 9 bases. The germline CDR1 and CDR2 sequences are LNHDA and SQIVND (reference sequence). This CDR3 is 16 amino acids long. Trimming took 6 bases from V and 4 from J; bases not matched to a gene: 7. Here the CDR3 DNA reads TGTGCCAGTAGGCCGGACAGGGGCCATTATAATTCACCCCTCCACTTT. Residues: CASRPDRGHYNSPLHF.

The chain combines TRBV5-5 with TRBJ1-3; D not certain. Trimming pared 5 bases from V and 0 bases from J, leaving 6 bases between. Germline V gene lookup returns CDR1 SGHKS and CDR2 YYEKEE (reference sequence). The CDR3 consists of 13 residues. The CDR3 DNA reads as TGTGCCAGCAGGGCGGCCTCTGGAAACACCATATATTTT. Protein sequence: CASRAASGNTIYF. Complete variable domain (other parts from reference TRBV5-5 and TRBJ1-3): DAGVTQSPTHLIKTRGQQVTLRCSPISGHKSVSWYQQVLGQGPQFIFQYYEKEERGRGNFPDRFSARQFPNYSSELNVNALLLGDSALYLCASRAASGNTIYFGEGSWLTVV.

The chain joins TRBV6-5 to TRBJ1-1, with D maybe TRBD1 (5 bases). CDR3 length: 14 residues. V lost 6 bases and J 1 base, leaving 12 bases between the germline ends. Germline V gene lookup returns CDR1 MNHEY and CDR2 SVGAGI. CDR3 DNA sequence: TGTGCCAGCAGCCCAGGGTTGGGGAACACTGAAGCTTTCTTT. This codes for CASSPGLGNTEAFF.

This rearrangement joins TRBV7-8 to TRBJ1-1; TRBD1 might be the D (6 bases). The CDR3 is 14 residues long. Germline V gene sequence: CDR1 SGHVS, CDR2 FQNEAQ. Trimming stripped 5 bases from V and 4 bases from J, with 14 bases between. CDR3 region: CASSPNREGTEAFF. DNA of the CDR3: TGTGCCAGCAGCCCTAACAGGGAGGGCACTGAAGCTTTCTTT.

The chain links TRBV30 to TRBJ1-6; 9 nucleotides agree with TRBD1. Germline trimming cut 3 bases from V and 10 bases from J; bases unmatched to any gene: 7. Germline-derived CDR1 and CDR2 are GTSNPN and SVGIG (reference sequence). The CDR3 contains 14 residues. The CDR3 protein is CAWRETGGGSPLHF. CDR3 DNA sequence: TGTGCCTGGAGAGAGACAGGGGGAGGATCACCCCTCCACTTT.

J is TRBJ1-2 and V is TRBV5-1; 11 bases are shared with TRBD1. Germline CDR1 reads SGHRS; CDR2 reads YFSETQ. CDR3 size: 14 residues. J was trimmed by 5 bases and V by 6 bases; bases with no gene match: 6. In nucleotides, the CDR3 is TGCGCCAGCACAAGGACAGGGGGCTCATATGGCTACACCTTC. Encoded protein: CASTRTGGSYGYTF.

The V call is TRBV19, the J call TRBJ1-1; TRBD1 aligns across 10 bases. J gave up 4 bases and V 7 bases, and 3 bases lay outside the gene matches. CDR1 is LNHDA, CDR2 SQIVND, per germline (reference sequence). The CDR3 consists of 13 residues. The CDR3, as DNA: TGTGCCAGTATTCGGACAGGGGGCACTGAAGCTTTCTTT. As protein: CASIRTGGTEAFF.

The chain links TRBV21-1 to TRBJ1-5; TRBD1 is the table's D call, not checked against the DNA. TRBV21-1 is recorded as a pseudogene. There are 17 residues in the CDR3. CDR3 region: CASSKVFPHSSNQPQHF. CDR3 DNA sequence: TGTGCCAGCAGCAAAGTATTCCCCCACAGTAGCAATCAGCCCCAGCATTTT.

In its sample, this clone was seen a few times. The chain recombines TRBV12-3 or TRBV12-4 with TRBJ2-7; 7 nucleotides agree with TRBD1. Trimming cost V 7 bases and J 2 bases; bases outside gene matches: 5. CDR3 length equals 13 residues. CDR3 DNA sequence: TGTGCCAGCAAAGATGGACAGGCCTACGAGCAGTACTTC. It specifies CASKDGQAYEQYF.

The chain couples TRBV19 to TRBJ1-1, with TRBD1 matching over 8 bases. The V gene's germline CDR1 is LNHDA and CDR2 SQIVND (reference sequence). V lost 9 bases and J lost 1; bases outside the gene matches: 4. CDR3 length equals 13 residues. CDR3: CASRDRGNTEAFF. The DNA for the CDR3 is TGTGCCAGCCGAGACAGGGGGAACACTGAAGCTTTCTTT. The full variable domain, rest sourced from reference TRBV19 and TRBJ1-1, is DGGITQSPKYLFRKEGQNVTLSCEQNLNHDAMYWYRQDPGQGLRLIYYSQIVNDFQKGDIAEGYSVSREKKESFPLTVTSAQKNPTAFYLCASRDRGNTEAFFGQGTRLTVV.

The chain has TRBV9 and TRBJ2-1, with D possibly TRBD1 on 6 matching bases. Trimming pared 0 bases from V and 8 bases from J, leaving 12 bases between. The germline V gene has CDR1 SGDLS and CDR2 YYNGEE. The CDR3 loop spans 14 amino acids. CDR3 sequence reads: CASSVDVRGHEQFF. CDR3 DNA: TGTGCCAGCAGCGTAGATGTCAGGGGCCATGAGCAGTTCTTC.

This chain uses TRBV5-6 with TRBJ1-3; no definite D call. Trimming stripped 1 base from V and 1 base from J, with 9 bases between. The CDR3 has 15 residues. Germline V gene data show CDR1 as SGHDT and CDR2 as YYEEEE. This chain's CDR3 is CASSLIRLSGNTIYF. The CDR3 nucleotides read TGTGCCAGCAGCTTGATCAGGTTATCTGGAAACACCATATATTTT.

The chain is built from TRBV30 and TRBJ1-1; D call uncertain. The CDR3 consists of 14 residues. CDR1 is GTSNPN, CDR2 SVGIG, per germline (reference sequence). Trimming stripped 0 bases from V and 4 bases from J, with 12 bases between. CDR3 DNA sequence: TGTGCCTGGAGTGTACGGGGTGGTTTCACTGAAGCTTTCTTT. Residues: CAWSVRGGFTEAFF.

The chain employs TRBV19 and TRBJ2-3; 13 positions agree with TRBD2. CDR3 size: 16 residues. V shed 5 bases and J 1 base; nucleotides not matched to a gene: 3. Looked up from germline, CDR1 is LNHDA and CDR2 is SQIVND (reference sequence). CDR3 amino acids: CASSVTSGGRTDTQYF. The DNA of the CDR3 is TGTGCCAGTAGTGTGACTAGCGGGGGGCGCACAGATACGCAGTATTTT.

This clone was seen just once. The chain links TRBV5-5 to TRBJ2-2, with 8 positions matching TRBD1. The V segment lost 4 bases and the J segment 0 bases; nucleotides outside the gene matches: 2. Germline lookup yields CDR1 SGHKS and CDR2 YYEKEE (reference sequence). The CDR3 has 15 residues. CDR3 loop: CASSRTGPNTGELFF. CDR3 nucleotides: TGTGCCAGCAGCCGGACAGGGCCGAACACCGGGGAGCTGTTTTTT.

J is TRBJ1-3 and V is TRBV27; D is perhaps TRBD1 (5 bases). This CDR3 contains 12 residues. V gave up 6 bases and J gave up 8 bases, with 11 bases separating them. The germline V gene has CDR1 MNHEY and CDR2 SMNVEV (reference sequence). The CDR3 reads CASRSPGDTIYF. DNA for the CDR3: TGTGCCAGCAGGTCACCGGGGGACACCATATATTTT.

The genes are TRBV27 and TRBJ1-6; 8 positions match TRBD1. From germline, CDR1 is MNHEY and CDR2 SMNVEV (reference sequence). V was clipped by 1 base and J by 8 bases; unmatched bases: 4. This CDR3 has 15 residues. The CDR3 DNA sequence: TGTGCCAGCAGTTTATTTGGACAGGGATATTCACCCCTCCACTTT. It encodes CASSLFGQGYSPLHF.

V usage is TRBV4-2 and J usage is TRBJ2-1; the match to TRBD1 covers 11 bases. The CDR3 spans 16 residues. Per germline, CDR1 LGHNA and CDR2 YNFKEQ. J lost 9 bases, V lost 0 bases, and 7 bases had no gene match. CDR3 amino acids: CASSQDKDRGRFEQFF. The DNA of the CDR3 is TGTGCCAGCAGCCAAGATAAGGACAGGGGGCGGTTTGAGCAGTTCTTC.

This clone has just a few counts. The CDR3 protein is CASSLSGTNTEAFF. CDR3 nucleotides: TGTGCCAGCAGCTTATCAGGGACTAACACTGAAGCTTTCTTT. V gene TRBV7-6 combines with J gene TRBJ1-1; possible D gene TRBD1, 5 bases. This CDR3 has 14 residues. The germline V and J ends were trimmed by 2 bases and 2 bases, with 9 bases remaining between them. Germline V lookup: CDR1 SGHVS, CDR2 FNYEAQ.

V and J are TRBV7-2 and TRBJ2-3, with 7 nucleotides matching TRBD2. This CDR3 has 15 amino acids. V lost 5 bases, J lost 11 bases, and 16 bases stayed unmatched. Germline V gives CDR1 SGHTA, CDR2 FQGNSA. The CDR3 DNA reads as TGTGCCAGCAGCCCGGCTAACGGGGGGTTACGTGGGCAGTATTTT. This translates into CASSPANGGLRGQYF.

The gene calls are TRBV19 and TRBJ2-3; weak D call: TRBD2 (7 bases). Germline CDR1 reads LNHDA; CDR2 reads SQIVND (reference sequence). The CDR3 runs 13 residues. The V and J ends lost 7 bases and 5 bases respectively, with 13 bases between them. CDR3 in amino acids: CASNRGALDTQYF. CDR3 sequence (DNA): TGTGCCAGTAACCGGGGGGCCCTAGATACGCAGTATTTT.

The DNA of the CDR3 is TGTGCCAGAAGAGGCCCAAGGGGCCGGTACGAGCAGTACTTC. Encoded protein: CARRGPRGRYEQYF. V and J are TRBV5-3 and TRBJ2-7; D perhaps matches TRBD1 (5 bases). TRBV5-3 is an ORF for which the function is uncertain. The CDR3 sequence is 14 residues long. Deletions cut 5 bases from V and 4 bases from J, with 16 bases between.